This TCR beta chain was profiled in a study of long-term antiretroviral therapy in people with HIV. Germline V lookup: CDR1 SGHAT, CDR2 FQNNGV. The J segment lost 2 bases and the V segment lost 0 bases, leaving 10 bases of the junction unmatched. This CDR3 is built from 18 residues. Sequencing relied on immunoSEQ assay v3.0, run at survey level. Some clones are missing from TCRdb's copy, which holds only in-frame ones; the method was immunoSEQ multiplex PCR. The sample records about 20,000 clones, around nine tenths being singletons. This chain links TRBV11-2 with TRBJ2-3, with 8 bases matching TRBD2. The source material was unsorted PBMCs, sampled 0.5 years after starting antiretroviral therapy. The clonotype originates from a man aged 40-55 years with HIV. This chain's CDR3 is CASSLDASGGLSTDTQYF. In DNA, the CDR3 is TGTGCCAGCAGCTTAGATGCCAGCGGGGGATTATCCACAGATACGCAGTATTTT.